The 2 T cell receptor beta chains in this list originate from one sample, sequenced in a study of blood T cells in healthy people across ages. The second PCR ran about 6 to 11 cycles with a sample-barcoded 5' primer and J-beta primers. TCRdb reprocessed the 5' RACE reads with MiXCR, giving one entry per CDR3 protein. The sample records around 1,000,000 distinct CDR3 sequences, 20% to 25% being singletons. These data were also filed under a second study, of T cells of mothers and their children.

Input material: blood. The receptor set was obtained from a girl aged 2-9 years in good health.

The chain links TRBV7-3 to TRBJ2-5, with 7 bases lining up with TRBD2. The CDR3 consists of 15 residues. With V trimmed by 3 bases and J by 1 base, 5 bases remained unmatched. Germline V gene data show CDR1 as SGHTA and CDR2 as FQGTGA. CDR3 protein: CASSFQGEGQETQYF. The CDR3 nucleotides read TGTGCCAGCAGCTTTCAAGGGGAGGGCCAAGAGACCCAGTACTTC.

There are many counts of this clonotype. The J gene is TRBJ1-2, the V gene TRBV7-8, with D possibly matching TRBD1 (6 bases). CDR1 and CDR2 from the germline V gene are SGHVS and FQNEAQ. The length of the CDR3 is 13 residues. V dropped 1 base and J dropped 4 bases, with 7 bases sitting between them. The CDR3 region has the DNA TGTGCCAGCAGCTTAGGGGGGGCCTATGGCTACACCTTC. Its translation is CASSLGGAYGYTF.